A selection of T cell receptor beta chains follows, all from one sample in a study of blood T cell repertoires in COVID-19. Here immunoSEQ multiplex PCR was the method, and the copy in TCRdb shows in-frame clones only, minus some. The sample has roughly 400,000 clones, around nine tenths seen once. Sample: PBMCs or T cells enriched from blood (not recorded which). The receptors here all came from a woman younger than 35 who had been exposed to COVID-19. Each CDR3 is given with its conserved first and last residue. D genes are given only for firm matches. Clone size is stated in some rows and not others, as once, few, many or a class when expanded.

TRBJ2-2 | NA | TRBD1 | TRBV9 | CASSGQGSLNTGELFF | TGTGCCAGCAGCGGACAGGGGAGTTTGAACACCGGGGAGCTGTTTTTT
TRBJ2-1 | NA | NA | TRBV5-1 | CASGQSNEQFF | TGCGCCAGCGGACAGAGCAATGAGCAGTTCTTC
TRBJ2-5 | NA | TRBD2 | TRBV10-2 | CASGLAGAETQYF | TGCGCCAGCGGGCTAGCGGGAGCGGAGACCCAGTACTTC
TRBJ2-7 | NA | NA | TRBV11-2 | CASTISPRLSGYEQYF | TGTGCCAGCACCATTAGCCCCCGACTCTCCGGGTACGAGCAGTACTTC
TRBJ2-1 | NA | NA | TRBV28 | CASSFVHWRDSWNEQFF | TGTGCCAGCAGTTTCGTGCACTGGCGGGACTCGTGGAATGAGCAGTTCTTC
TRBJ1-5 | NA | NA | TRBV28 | CASRGPGTTYSNQPQHF | TGTGCCAGCAGGGGCCCAGGCACGACATATAGCAATCAGCCCCAGCATTTT
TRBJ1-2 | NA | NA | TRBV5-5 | CASSLAVVREGYTF | TGTGCCAGCAGCTTGGCCGTGGTGAGAGAAGGCTACACCTTC
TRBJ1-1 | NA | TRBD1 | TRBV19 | CASSGGTAEAFF | TGTGCCAGTAGTGGGGGGACAGCTGAAGCTTTCTTT
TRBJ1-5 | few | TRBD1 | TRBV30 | CAWSVGTDNQPQHF | TGTGCCTGGAGTGTCGGGACAGACAATCAGCCCCAGCATTTT
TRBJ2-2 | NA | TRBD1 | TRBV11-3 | CASSLAGTAYTGELFF | TGTGCCAGCAGCTTAGCCGGGACAGCCTACACCGGGGAGCTGTTTTTT
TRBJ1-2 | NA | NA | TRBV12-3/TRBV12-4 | CASTDRSPYGYTF | TGTGCCAGCACCGACAGGAGTCCTTATGGCTACACCTTC
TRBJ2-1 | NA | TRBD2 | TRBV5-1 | CASTATGGNEQFF | TGCGCCAGCACCGCTACCGGGGGGAATGAGCAGTTCTTC
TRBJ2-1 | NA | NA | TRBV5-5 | CASSLAGFQYNEQFF | TGTGCCAGCAGCTTGGCGGGTTTTCAGTACAATGAGCAGTTCTTC
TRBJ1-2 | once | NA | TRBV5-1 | CASSLDGLLNGYTF | TGCGCCAGCAGCTTGGACGGTCTCCTCAATGGCTACACCTTC
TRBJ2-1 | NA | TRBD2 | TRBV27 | CASSLSAGAYNEQFF | TGTGCCAGCAGTTTAAGCGCGGGGGCCTACAATGAGCAGTTCTTC
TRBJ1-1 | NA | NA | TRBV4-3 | CASSQAATGEAFF | TGCGCCAGCAGCCAAGCCGCGACAGGTGAAGCTTTCTTT
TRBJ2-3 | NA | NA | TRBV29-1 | CSVGVGRGYIDTQYF | TGCAGCGTTGGTGTGGGGAGGGGGTATATAGATACGCAGTATTTT
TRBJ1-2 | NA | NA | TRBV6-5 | CASSNRNYGYTF | TGTGCCAGCAGTAACAGGAACTATGGCTACACCTTC
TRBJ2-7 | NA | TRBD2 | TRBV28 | CASRKTSGRSYEQYF | TGTGCCAGCAGGAAGACTAGCGGGAGATCCTACGAGCAGTACTTC
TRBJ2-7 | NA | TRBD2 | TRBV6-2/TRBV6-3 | CASSRTSGGYDEQYF | TGTGCCAGCAGCCGGACTAGCGGGGGATATGACGAGCAGTACTTC
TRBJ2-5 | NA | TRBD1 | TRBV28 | CASSLYGTGGRETQYF | TGTGCCAGCAGTTTGTATGGGACAGGGGGCAGGGAGACCCAGTACTTC
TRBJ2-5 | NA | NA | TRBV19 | CASSPGRLGGETQYF | TGTGCCAGTAGCCCCGGCAGGTTAGGAGGAGAGACCCAGTACTTC
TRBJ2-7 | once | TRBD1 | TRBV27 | CATLRQGVKFSYEQYF | TGTGCCACCCTCCGTCAGGGGGTGAAATTCTCCTACGAGCAGTACTTC
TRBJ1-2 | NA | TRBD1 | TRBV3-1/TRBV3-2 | CASSRSGQANYGYTF | TGTGCCAGCAGCCGATCGGGACAGGCTAACTATGGCTACACCTTC
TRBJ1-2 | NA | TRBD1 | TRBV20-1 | CSASGGKRQGNYYGYTF | TGCAGTGCTAGTGGGGGTAAAAGACAGGGAAATTACTATGGCTACACCTTC